The 26 T cell receptor beta chains presented below share a single source sample, sequenced in a study of blood T cell repertoires in COVID-19. Clones were read by immunoSEQ multiplex PCR, and TCRdb kept only the in-frame ones, dropping some. The table lists approximately 330,000 clones, around 89% of them singletons. Sequencing input: peripheral blood. The receptor source for this set is a woman between 45 and 60 years old with active or convalescent COVID-19.

The genes are TRBV27 and TRBJ2-5, with unresolved D. Germline CDR1 MNHEY, CDR2 SMNVEV (reference sequence). The V gene lost 9 bases and the J gene lost 6 bases, with 8 bases spanning the gap. The CDR3 is 10 amino acids. Here the CDR3 DNA reads TGTGCCAGGGAGAAGAAGACCCAGTACTTC. Encoded protein: CAREKKTQYF.

This sequence joins TRBV5-1 and TRBJ1-1; D remains ambiguous. There are 13 residues in the CDR3. The V gene's germline CDR1 is SGHRS and CDR2 YFSETQ. The ends were cut back, 0 bases at V and 10 bases at J, with 13 bases in the middle. CDR3 sequence reads: CASSLGEGGRAFF. DNA for the CDR3: TGCGCCAGCAGCTTGGGGGAGGGTGGTCGAGCTTTCTTT.

The genes are TRBV4-1 and TRBJ1-1, with D perhaps TRBD1 (5 bases). The length of the CDR3 is 13 residues. Per germline, CDR1 MGHRA and CDR2 YSYEKL. Trimming cost V 4 bases and J 6 bases, with 12 bases left between them. Here the CDR3 reads CASSPPGWAEAFF. As DNA, the CDR3 is TGCGCCAGCAGCCCCCCAGGGTGGGCTGAAGCTTTCTTT.

The chain carries TRBV3-1 (or the pseudogene TRBV3-2) and TRBJ2-5; 8 bases are shared with TRBD1. Trimming cost V 0 bases and J 5 bases; bases outside gene matches: 14. Germline V CDR1 and CDR2: LGHDT, YNNKEL (reference sequence). The CDR3 is 18 residues long. This chain's CDR3 is CASSQDVGQGPGFETQYF. The CDR3 region has the DNA TGTGCCAGCAGCCAAGATGTCGGACAGGGTCCTGGATTTGAGACCCAGTACTTC.

This sequence joins TRBV6-2 or TRBV6-3 and TRBJ2-5; D ambiguous. V lost 0 bases and J 1 base, leaving 6 bases between the germline ends. Germline-derived CDR1 and CDR2 are MNHEY and SVGEGT. The CDR3 is made up of 14 amino acids. CDR3 nucleotide sequence: TGTGCCAGCAGTTACTCATCCGTCCAAGAGACCCAGTACTTC. Translated, it gives CASSYSSVQETQYF.

The chain has TRBV30 and TRBJ1-2; 7 bases are a match to TRBD1. CDR1 and CDR2 (germline): GTSNPN, SVGIG (reference sequence). The length of the CDR3 is 14 residues. The junction had 10 bases not matched to a gene; V was cut back by 5 bases and J by 4 bases. CDR3 protein: CAWEGGRGSYGYTF. CDR3 bases: TGTGCCTGGGAAGGGGGCAGGGGAAGCTATGGCTACACCTTC.

V is TRBV7-9 and J is TRBJ2-7; D ambiguous. The CDR3 is 13 amino acids. Trimming took off 4 bases at V and 4 bases at J, with 11 bases between the two ends. Germline V CDR1 and CDR2: SEHNR, FQNEAQ (reference sequence). CDR3 DNA: TGTGCCAGCAGCTCCCCCCTAAGTTACGAGCAGTACTTC. It codes for CASSSPLSYEQYF. The full variable domain, completed using reference TRBV7-9 and TRBJ2-7, is DTGVSQNPRHKITKRGQNVTFRCDPISEHNRLYWYRQTLGQGPEFLTYFQNEAQLEKSRLLSDRFSAERPKGSFSTLEIQRTEQGDSAMYLCASSSPLSYEQYFGPGTRLTVT.

This clone was seen just once. The V and J genes are TRBV5-1 and TRBJ1-3; the match to TRBD1 covers 8 bases. CDR1 is SGHRS and CDR2 is YFSETQ in the germline V gene. This CDR3 has 19 residues. J gave up 2 bases and V 0 bases, and 13 bases lay outside the gene matches. The CDR3 coding sequence is TGCGCCAGCAGCTTGGAGGGACAGGAGGACAAGGTGGCTGGAAACACCATATATTTT. Translating gives CASSLEGQEDKVAGNTIYF.

This CDR3 is CAWSVMRVGAQYF. The CDR3 bases are TGTGCCTGGAGTGTAATGCGGGTCGGTGCGCAGTATTTT. V usage is TRBV30 and J usage is TRBJ2-3, with D tentatively TRBD2 (5 bases). Per germline, CDR1 GTSNPN and CDR2 SVGIG (reference sequence). The CDR3 is made up of 13 amino acids. V was clipped by 0 bases and J by 10 bases, with 14 bases between them.

The chain couples TRBV7-2 to TRBJ2-7; D is possibly TRBD2 (7 bases). Per the germline V gene, CDR1 is SGHTA and CDR2 is FQGNSA. V was clipped by 6 bases and J by 0 bases, with 12 bases between them. This CDR3 has 14 amino acids. The CDR3 DNA is TGTGCCAGCAGGGGGGGGCTTAGCTCCTACGAGCAGTACTTC. The encoded protein is CASRGGLSSYEQYF.

This sequence joins TRBV6-1 and TRBJ1-2; D perhaps matches TRBD1 (5 bases). This CDR3 is built from 14 residues. CDR1 is MNHNS and CDR2 is SASEGT in the germline V gene. Trimming removed 1 base from V and 5 bases from J, with 11 bases in between. The CDR3 DNA sequence: TGTGCCAGCAGTGAAGACGGGGGAAGTTATGGCTACACCTTC. Its protein is CASSEDGGSYGYTF.

In nucleotides, the CDR3 is TGTGCCAGCAGCTTCGCAACAACAGGGGCGACCTTC. It translates to CASSFATTGATF. The V gene is TRBV11-2, the J gene TRBJ1-2, with 7 bases fitting TRBD1. V trimming: 3 bases; J trimming: 14 bases; junction bases outside the gene matches: 9. The CDR3 sequence is 12 residues long. CDR1 is SGHAT and CDR2 is FQNNGV in the germline V gene.

The chain recombines TRBV7-8 with TRBJ1-5; TRBD1 matches 10 bases. The germline V gene has CDR1 SGHVS and CDR2 FQNEAQ. V was clipped by 6 bases and J by 4 bases; unmatched bases: 6. This CDR3 has 15 amino acids. The CDR3 sequence is CASRGGTGVNQPQHF. The DNA of the CDR3 is TGTGCCAGCAGGGGGGGGACAGGGGTAAATCAGCCCCAGCATTTT. Based on the CDR3 plus reference TRBV7-8 and TRBJ1-5, the full variable domain is GAGVSQSPRYKVAKRGQDVALRCDPISGHVSLFWYQQALGQGPEFLTYFQNEAQLDKSGLPSDRFFAERPEGSVSTLKIQRTQQEDSAVYLCASRGGTGVNQPQHFGDGTRLSIL.

This clone has only a few counts. This chain uses TRBV5-1 with TRBJ2-5; 12 bases match TRBD2. The junction had 5 bases not matched to a gene; V was cut back by 0 bases and J by 5 bases. The CDR3 consists of 16 residues. Looked up from germline, CDR1 is SGHRS and CDR2 is YFSETQ. The CDR3 DNA sequence: TGCGCCAGCAGCTTGGGTCTAGCGGGAGGGCCGGAGACCCAGTACTTC. Protein: CASSLGLAGGPETQYF.

The chain combines TRBV18 with TRBJ2-7, with a weak D call TRBD1 (6 bases). Per the germline V gene, CDR1 is KGHSH and CDR2 is LQKENI. This CDR3 spans 14 amino acids. V lost 8 bases and J 0 bases, leaving 14 bases between the germline ends. CDR3 nucleotide sequence: TGTGCCAGCCGCAGACAGGTTGGCTCCTACGAGCAGTACTTC. Translation: CASRRQVGSYEQYF.

V gene TRBV4-3 combines with J gene TRBJ2-3; 9 bases are a match to TRBD2. V shed 1 base, J shed 0 bases, and the junction held 2 bases outside the gene matches. CDR1 is LGHNA and CDR2 is YSLEER in the germline V gene. The CDR3 is 16 residues long. The CDR3 sequence: CASSQVLAGSTDTQYF. CDR3 DNA sequence: TGCGCCAGCAGCCAAGTCCTAGCGGGAAGCACAGATACGCAGTATTTT.

V gene TRBV28 combines with J gene TRBJ2-1; 10 positions match TRBD2. CDR1 and CDR2 (germline): MDHEN, SYDVKM. There are 15 residues in the CDR3. V lost 4 bases and J lost 0; bases outside the gene matches: 0. The CDR3: CASSSSGSSYNEQFF. CDR3 DNA: TGTGCCAGCAGTTCTAGCGGGAGCTCCTACAATGAGCAGTTCTTC.

This chain uses TRBV6-2 or TRBV6-3 with TRBJ2-1; 8 nucleotides match TRBD2. The CDR3 spans 15 residues. V was pared by 7 bases and J by 9 bases, with 14 bases of the junction left unmatched. Germline V gives CDR1 MNHEY, CDR2 SVGEGT. The CDR3 spells CASTPPAGVAVEQFF. CDR3 DNA: TGTGCCAGCACCCCCCCAGCGGGGGTCGCGGTTGAGCAGTTCTTC.

The chain combines TRBV4-3 with TRBJ2-7; 8 bases align to TRBD1. The CDR3 is made up of 16 amino acids. V lost 0 bases and J lost 4; bases outside the gene matches: 8. From germline, CDR1 is LGHNA and CDR2 YSLEER. Here the CDR3 reads CASSQDIGTGTYEQYF. CDR3 DNA: TGCGCCAGCAGCCAAGATATTGGGACAGGAACATACGAGCAGTACTTC.

Written as DNA, the CDR3 is TGTGCCAGCAGCGTAGAGCCTAGGGGAAGGAACGAGCAGTACTTC. This codes for CASSVEPRGRNEQYF. This chain connects TRBV9 to TRBJ2-7; D perhaps matches TRBD1 (5 bases). The V gene lost 0 bases and the J gene lost 5 bases, with 15 bases spanning the gap. Germline assignment: CDR1 SGDLS and CDR2 YYNGEE. CDR3 size: 15 residues.

V and J are TRBV19 and TRBJ2-7; 8 bases are a match to TRBD1. V was clipped by 3 bases and J by 7 bases; unmatched bases: 14. Germline values: CDR1 LNHDA, CDR2 SQIVND (reference sequence). CDR3 size: 16 residues. The CDR3 reads CASSIYQGARQGEQYF. In DNA, the CDR3 is TGTGCCAGTAGTATTTACCAGGGGGCGCGTCAAGGGGAGCAGTACTTC.

Details on this clone: The sample carries other DNA sequences with the same CDR3. This chain joins TRBV9 and TRBJ1-2; tentatively, D is TRBD1 (6 bases). The V end lost 1 base, the J end lost 2 bases, and 6 bases lay between the germline ends. This CDR3 comprises 13 residues. Germline V gene sequence: CDR1 SGDLS, CDR2 YYNGEE. The CDR3 DNA reads TGTGCCAGCAGCGTACAGGGGAACTATGGCTACACCTTC. As protein: CASSVQGNYGYTF.

This rearrangement joins TRBV18 to TRBJ1-4; D is possibly TRBD1 (6 bases). CDR3 length: 17 residues. The V end was cut by 3 bases, the J end by 4 bases, with 18 bases between. CDR1 KGHSH and CDR2 LQKENI come from the germline V gene. The CDR3 protein is CASSPHAPGAGNEKLFF. The DNA of the CDR3 is TGTGCCAGCTCACCCCACGCCCCAGGGGCGGGTAATGAAAAACTGTTTTTT.

The CDR3 loop is CASSIRGQGTYGYTF. The CDR3 coding sequence is TGTGCCAGTAGTATAAGGGGGCAGGGGACCTATGGCTACACCTTC. The V and J genes are TRBV19 and TRBJ1-2, with 7 bases lining up with TRBD1. Germline assignment: CDR1 LNHDA and CDR2 SQIVND (reference sequence). Trimming at V came to 2 bases and at J to 4 bases, leaving 7 bases not matched to a gene. The CDR3 length is 15 residues. Variable domain in full (rest from reference TRBV19 and TRBJ1-2): DGGITQSPKYLFRKEGQNVTLSCEQNLNHDAMYWYRQDPGQGLRLIYYSQIVNDFQKGDIAEGYSVSREKKESFPLTVTSAQKNPTAFYLCASSIRGQGTYGYTFGSGTRLTVV.

This sequence joins TRBV27 and TRBJ1-1, with TRBD1 matching 10 bases. Germline V gives CDR1 MNHEY, CDR2 SMNVEV (reference sequence). CDR3 length equals 15 residues. V was pared by 0 bases and J by 10 bases, with 8 bases of the junction left unmatched. This chain's CDR3 is CASSLSGTGASGAFF. CDR3 sequence (DNA): TGTGCCAGCAGTTTATCCGGGACAGGGGCCTCGGGAGCTTTCTTT.

The rearrangement links TRBV5-1 to TRBJ1-1; D perhaps matches TRBD1 (5 bases). The CDR3 sequence is 14 residues long. Germline V lookup: CDR1 SGHRS, CDR2 YFSETQ. Trimming removed 4 bases from V and 1 base from J, with 11 bases in between. CDR3 DNA sequence: TGCGCCAGCAGCGCCCCCGACAGGAACACTGAAGCTTTCTTT. This gives the protein CASSAPDRNTEAFF.